These 6 T cell receptor beta chains share one sample of origin, sequenced in a study of blood T cell repertoires in COVID-19 (dated by TCRdb to between 2020 and 2021). The method behind the library was the immunoSEQ multiplex PCR assay. TCRdb took over this immuneACCESS table, retaining in-frame rearrangements with V and J assigned. Such tables are incomplete; in checked studies, under half of the missing clones stem from an unresolved V gene, and the remainder is unexplained. The sample profile shows 180,000 or so clones; over 75% of them were found once. More than 8% of the sample belongs to the ten largest clones. The material sequenced was peripheral blood. The receptors were gathered from an elderly woman with acute or convalescent COVID-19.

The V and J genes are TRBV5-6 and TRBJ2-1; 7 positions match TRBD2. CDR3 size: 16 residues. The germline gives CDR1 SGHDT, CDR2 YYEEEE. J was trimmed by 7 bases and V by 0 bases; bases with no gene match: 10. The CDR3 bases are TGTGCCAGCAGCTTGGCCTTTACAGCGGGGCTGAATGAGCAGTTCTTC. As protein: CASSLAFTAGLNEQFF.

The chain is built from TRBV6-6 and TRBJ2-7; 9 nucleotides agree with TRBD2. The CDR3 has 16 amino acids. V shed 6 bases and J 2 bases; nucleotides not matched to a gene: 11. Looked up from germline, CDR1 is MNHNY and CDR2 is SVGAGI (reference sequence). CDR3 residues: CASSDGSASGTYEQYF. Written as DNA, the CDR3 is TGTGCCAGCAGCGACGGGTCGGCTAGCGGGACCTACGAGCAGTACTTC.

The rearrangement uses TRBV19 and TRBJ2-2, with D maybe TRBD1 (5 bases). CDR1 is LNHDA, CDR2 SQIVND, per germline (reference sequence). Trimming shortened V by 2 bases and J by 1 base, and 8 bases separated the two germline ends. The CDR3 covers 15 residues. CDR3 protein: CASSISQGNTGELFF. CDR3 coding DNA: TGTGCCAGTAGTATATCCCAGGGGAACACCGGGGAGCTGTTTTTT.

The DNA for the CDR3 is TGTGCCAGCAGCTTAGGCCCGGAGGGCCAGTACTTC. Its protein product is CASSLGPEGQYF. The chain joins TRBV7-2 to TRBJ2-5; TRBD2 is a possible D gene (6 bases). The ends were cut back, 1 base at V and 10 bases at J, with 10 bases in the middle. The CDR3 is 12 amino acids. CDR1 SGHTA and CDR2 FQGNSA come from the germline V gene.

The table lists this clone with a count of one. The DNA for the CDR3 is TGTGCCAGCAAGCCCGGGGGGGCCTTAGACCCCGAGCAGTACTTC. The encoded protein is CASKPGGALDPEQYF. The rearrangement joins TRBV2 to TRBJ2-7, with 8 nucleotides matching TRBD2. The CDR3 is 15 amino acids. From germline, CDR1 is SNHLY and CDR2 FYNNEI. Trimming cost V 7 bases and J 6 bases; bases outside gene matches: 14.

A few counts support this clone. The rearrangement uses TRBV7-9 and TRBJ2-7, with 9 bases aligning to TRBD2. This CDR3 is 15 amino acids long. CDR1 SEHNR and CDR2 FQNEAQ come from the germline V gene (reference sequence). The trim removed 5 bases at V and 3 bases at J, leaving 8 bases unmatched. CDR3 protein: CASSLPGLAFYEQYF. CDR3 sequence (DNA): TGTGCCAGCAGCCTACCGGGACTAGCTTTCTACGAGCAGTACTTC.